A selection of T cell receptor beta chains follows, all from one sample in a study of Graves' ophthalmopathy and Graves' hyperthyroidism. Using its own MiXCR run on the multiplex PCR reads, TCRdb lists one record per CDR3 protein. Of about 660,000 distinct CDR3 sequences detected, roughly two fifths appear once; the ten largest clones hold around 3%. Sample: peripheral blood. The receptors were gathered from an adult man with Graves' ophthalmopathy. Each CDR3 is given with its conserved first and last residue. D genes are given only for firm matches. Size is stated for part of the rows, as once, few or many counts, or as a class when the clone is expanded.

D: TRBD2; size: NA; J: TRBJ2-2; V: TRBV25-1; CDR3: CASRQGSGTSGTSGELFF; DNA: TGTGCCAGCAGACAGGGGTCGGGGACTAGCGGGACGAGCGGGGAGCTGTTTTTT
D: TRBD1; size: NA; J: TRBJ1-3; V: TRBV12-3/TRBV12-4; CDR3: CASNRDSHRATIYF; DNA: TGTGCCAGCAACCGGGACAGCCACAGGGCCACCATATATTTT
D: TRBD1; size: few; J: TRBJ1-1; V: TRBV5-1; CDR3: CASSLGDRLHMNTEAFF; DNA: TGCGCCAGCAGCTTGGGGGACAGGCTGCATATGAACACTGAAGCTTTCTTT
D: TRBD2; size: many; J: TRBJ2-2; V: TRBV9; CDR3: CASSGSGSGTGELFF; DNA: TGTGCCAGCAGCGGTAGCGGGAGTGGCACCGGGGAGCTGTTTTTT
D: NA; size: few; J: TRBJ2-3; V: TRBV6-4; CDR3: CASSEIPGTDTQYF; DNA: TGTGCCAGCAGTGAGATTCCGGGCACAGATACGCAGTATTTT
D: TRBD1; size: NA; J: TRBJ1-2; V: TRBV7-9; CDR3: CASRDRDRVTGGGYTF; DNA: TGTGCCAGCAGGGACCGGGACAGGGTTACTGGGGGTGGCTACACCTTC
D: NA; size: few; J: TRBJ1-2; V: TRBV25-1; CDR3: CASSLGPTEAYGYTF; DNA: TGTGCCAGCAGTTTAGGGCCTACGGAGGCTTATGGCTACACCTTC
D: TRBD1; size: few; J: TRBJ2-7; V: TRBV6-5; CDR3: CASSYPPRTGYEQYF; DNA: TGTGCCAGCAGTTACCCGCCCCGGACAGGCTACGAGCAGTACTTC
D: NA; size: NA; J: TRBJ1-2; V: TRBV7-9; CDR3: CASSPGGEQYYGCTF; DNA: TGTGCCAGCAGCCCTGGCGGTGAGCAGTACTATGGCTGCACCTTC
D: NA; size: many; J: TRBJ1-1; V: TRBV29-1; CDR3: CSVDRGGTEAFF; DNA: TGCAGCGTTGACAGGGGTGGAACTGAAGCTTTCTTT
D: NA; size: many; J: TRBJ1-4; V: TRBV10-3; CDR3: CASKLGAGEKLFF; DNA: TGTGCCAGCAAGTTGGGGGCTGGCGAAAAACTGTTTTTT
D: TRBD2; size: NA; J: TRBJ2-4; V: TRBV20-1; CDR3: CSAKSGKAKNIQYF; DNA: TGCAGTGCTAAGAGCGGGAAAGCCAAAAACATTCAGTACTTC
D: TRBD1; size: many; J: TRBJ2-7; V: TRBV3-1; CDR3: CASSPTDRGVYEQYF; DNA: TGTGCCAGCAGCCCAACCGACAGGGGGGTCTACGAGCAGTACTTC
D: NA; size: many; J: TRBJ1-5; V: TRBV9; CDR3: CASSVADHQPQHF; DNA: TGTGCCAGCAGCGTAGCTGACCATCAGCCCCAGCATTTT
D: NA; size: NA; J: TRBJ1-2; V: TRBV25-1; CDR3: CAREGTKGYGYTF; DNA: TGTGCCCGAGAAGGGACAAAGGGCTATGGCTACACCTTC
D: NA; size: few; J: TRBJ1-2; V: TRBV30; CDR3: CAWSQGSYGYTF; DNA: TGTGCCTGGAGTCAGGGGAGCTATGGCTACACCTTC
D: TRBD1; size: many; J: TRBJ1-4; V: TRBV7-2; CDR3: CASRNSGQGGEKLFF; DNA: TGTGCCAGCAGAAATTCCGGGCAGGGGGGTGAAAAACTGTTTTTT
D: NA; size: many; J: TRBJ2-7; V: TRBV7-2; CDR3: CASSLLGGSSQMQYF; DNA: TGTGCCAGCAGCTTACTAGGGGGTTCGTCTCAGATGCAGTACTTC
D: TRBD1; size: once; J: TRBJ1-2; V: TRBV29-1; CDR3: CRVTGGDGYTF; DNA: TGCAGGGTAACAGGGGGAGATGGCTACACCTTC
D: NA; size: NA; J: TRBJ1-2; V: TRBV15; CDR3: CATSSSQGNNYGYTF; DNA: TGTGCCACCAGCAGCTCCCAGGGGAATAACTATGGCTACACCTTC
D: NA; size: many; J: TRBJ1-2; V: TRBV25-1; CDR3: CASSESGGYTF; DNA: TGTGCCAGCAGTGAATCAGGGGGCTACACCTTC
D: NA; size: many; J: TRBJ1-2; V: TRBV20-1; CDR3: CSARGGAGDGYTF; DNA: TGCAGTGCTAGAGGGGGGGCGGGAGATGGCTACACCTTC
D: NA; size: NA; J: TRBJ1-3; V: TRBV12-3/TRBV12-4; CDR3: CASSLQASGNTIYF; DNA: TGTGCCAGCAGCCTACAGGCGAGCGGAAACACCATATATTTT
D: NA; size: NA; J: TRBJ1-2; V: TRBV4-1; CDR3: CASSLQGTAYGYTF; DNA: TGCGCCAGCAGCCTTCAGGGGACGGCCTATGGCTACACCTTC
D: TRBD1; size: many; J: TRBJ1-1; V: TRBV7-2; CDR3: CASSSIGTGLLNTEAFF; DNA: TGTGCCAGCAGCTCCATCGGGACAGGGCTGCTGAACACTGAAGCTTTCTTT
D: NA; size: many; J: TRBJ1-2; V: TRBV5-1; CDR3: CASSLSQGLGYTF; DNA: TGCGCCAGCAGCTTGTCTCAGGGCCTTGGCTACACCTTC
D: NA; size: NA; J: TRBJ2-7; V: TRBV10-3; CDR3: CAISEGPDTYEQYF; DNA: TGTGCCATCAGTGAAGGTCCGGACACCTACGAGCAGTACTTC
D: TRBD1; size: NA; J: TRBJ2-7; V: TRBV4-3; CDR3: CASSQELWDSSYEQYF; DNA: TGCGCCAGCAGCCAAGAATTATGGGACAGCTCCTACGAGCAGTACTTC
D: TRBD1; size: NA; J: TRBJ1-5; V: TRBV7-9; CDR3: CASSTKTGGANQPQHF; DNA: TGTGCCAGCAGCACCAAGACAGGGGGAGCCAATCAGCCCCAGCATTTT
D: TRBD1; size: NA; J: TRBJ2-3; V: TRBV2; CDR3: CASSDPGTGWSDTQYF; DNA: TGTGCCAGCAGTGATCCCGGGACAGGGTGGTCAGATACGCAGTATTTT
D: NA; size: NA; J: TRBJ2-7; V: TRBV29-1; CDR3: CSVEVGPNTGEQYF; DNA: TGCAGCGTTGAGGTGGGACCCAACACCGGGGAGCAGTACTTC
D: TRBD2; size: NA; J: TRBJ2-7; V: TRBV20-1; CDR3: CSARVPGRGLALKTVCEQYF; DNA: TGCAGTGCTAGAGTCCCCGGAAGGGGACTAGCGCTTAAGACGGTATGCGAGCAGTACTTC
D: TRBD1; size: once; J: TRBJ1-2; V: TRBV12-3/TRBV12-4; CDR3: CASSNDRVNGYTF; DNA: TGTGCCAGCAGCAACGACAGGGTGAACGGCTACACCTTC
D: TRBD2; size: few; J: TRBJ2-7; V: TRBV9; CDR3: CASSAGGSSYEQYF; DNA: TGTGCCAGCAGCGCGGGGGGGAGCTCCTACGAGCAGTACTTC
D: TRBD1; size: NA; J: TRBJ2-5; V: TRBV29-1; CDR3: CSVLRQGRETQYF; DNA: TGCAGCGTTTTAAGACAGGGTCGAGAGACCCAGTACTTC
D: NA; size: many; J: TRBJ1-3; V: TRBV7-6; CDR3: CASSLMASGNTIYF; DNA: TGTGCCAGCAGCTTGATGGCCTCTGGAAACACCATATATTTT
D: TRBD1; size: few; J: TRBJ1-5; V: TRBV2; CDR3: CASRDRVGNSPQHF; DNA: TGTGCCAGCAGGGACAGGGTGGGAAATTCACCCCAGCATTTT
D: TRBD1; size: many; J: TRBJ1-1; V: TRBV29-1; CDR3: CSVDRGPTEAFF; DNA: TGCAGCGTGGACAGGGGGCCTACTGAAGCTTTCTTT
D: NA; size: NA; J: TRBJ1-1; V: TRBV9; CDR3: CASSVITGETAAFF; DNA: TGTGCCAGCAGCGTAATAACAGGAGAGACTGCAGCTTTCTTT
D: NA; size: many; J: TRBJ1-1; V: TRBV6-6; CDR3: CASPSGVNTEAFF; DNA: TGTGCCAGCCCCTCAGGGGTGAACACTGAAGCTTTCTTT
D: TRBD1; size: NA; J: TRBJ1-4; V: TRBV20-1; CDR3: CSARVPGTGVEKLFF; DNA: TGCAGTGCTAGGGTCCCCGGGACAGGGGTTGAAAAACTGTTTTTT
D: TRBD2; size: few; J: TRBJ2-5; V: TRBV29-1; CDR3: CSVVAGGQETQYF; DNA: TGCAGCGTGGTAGCGGGAGGGCAAGAGACCCAGTACTTC
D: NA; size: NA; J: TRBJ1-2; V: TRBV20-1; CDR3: CSARDLEGRRGYTF; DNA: TGCAGTGCTAGAGATTTGGAGGGGAGGAGAGGCTACACCTTC
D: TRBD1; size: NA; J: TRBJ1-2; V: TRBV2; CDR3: CASRMDRGRHGYTF; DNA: TGTGCCAGCAGAATGGACAGGGGGAGGCATGGCTACACCTTC
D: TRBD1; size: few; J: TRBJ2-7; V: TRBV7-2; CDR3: CASSSDRGAGYEQYF; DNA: TGTGCCAGCAGCTCGGACAGGGGGGCGGGATACGAGCAGTACTTC
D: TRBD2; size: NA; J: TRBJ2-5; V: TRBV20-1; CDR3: CSAILAGSQETQYF; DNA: TGCAGTGCAATACTAGCGGGCTCACAAGAGACCCAGTACTTC
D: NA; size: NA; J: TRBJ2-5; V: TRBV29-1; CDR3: CSVGAGRPAQYF; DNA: TGCAGCGTTGGAGCGGGCAGGCCGGCCCAGTACTTC
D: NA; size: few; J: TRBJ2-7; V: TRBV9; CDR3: CASSVGLADSYEQYF; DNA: TGTGCCAGCAGCGTAGGGCTAGCCGATTCCTACGAGCAGTACTTC
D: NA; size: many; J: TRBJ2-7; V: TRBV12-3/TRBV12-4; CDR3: CASAAGRRTYEQYF; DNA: TGTGCCAGCGCCGCAGGGAGAAGGACCTACGAGCAGTACTTC
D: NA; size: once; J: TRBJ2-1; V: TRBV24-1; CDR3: CATSDPGLLENEQFF; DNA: TGTGCCACCAGTGATCCGGGCCTCCTGGAAAATGAGCAGTTCTTC